This note documents a single T cell receptor (beta chain) sequence. Its antigen is unidentified. This entry belongs to a study of T cell responses to AZD1222 COVID-19 vaccine. Study-level findings and limits: The CD4 TCRs associated with vaccination extended across spike and predominated at 160-218 and 743-854. A rise in Spike-specific TCR breadth and depth followed two AZD1222 doses.

This CDR3 is 14 amino acids long. Germline CDR1 and CDR2: SGHRS and YFSETQ. Trimming stripped 4 bases from V and 0 bases from J, with 11 bases between. Some clones are missing from TCRdb's copy, which holds only in-frame ones; the method was immunoSEQ multiplex PCR. The sample yields 90,000 to 120,000 clones, just over 90% seen once. The sequence came from an adult who received the AZD1222 COVID-19 vaccine. The starting material was peripheral blood, obtained 28 days after the second AZD1222 dose. This chain uses TRBV5-1 with TRBJ2-7; D remains unclear. The DNA of the CDR3 is TGCGCCAGCAGCGGGCGGACCAGCTCCTACGAGCAGTACTTC. Translating gives CASSGRTSSYEQYF.